This is a list of T cell receptor beta chains from one sample in a study of cytomegalovirus exposure and HLA in healthy donors. The protocol was immunoSEQ multiplex PCR, while the TCRdb copy is restricted to in-frame clones and leaves out a portion. The sample shows roughly 330,000 clones, roughly 87% of them seen only once. The sequenced sample was PBMCs. These receptors were taken from a woman in her thirties in good health and CMV-seropositive. CDR3s include the opening cysteine and the closing phenylalanine or tryptophan. Fields, in order: J gene, V gene, clone size, D gene, CDR3 DNA, CDR3 protein. A D gene is named only where the DNA matches it firmly. The size entry is marked missing in some rows and otherwise reads once, few, many or a size class.

J gene: TRBJ2-7; V gene: TRBV6-6; clone size: -; D gene: TRBD2; CDR3 DNA: TGTGCCAGCACCCGGACTAGCGGGAGCAGGGAGCAGTACTTC; CDR3 protein: CASTRTSGSREQYF
J gene: TRBJ1-2; V gene: TRBV5-4; clone size: -; D gene: -; CDR3 DNA: TGTGCCAGCAGCTTGCGTACAGCAACTAACTATGGCTACACCTTC; CDR3 protein: CASSLRTATNYGYTF
J gene: TRBJ1-1; V gene: TRBV19; clone size: -; D gene: -; CDR3 DNA: TGTGCCAGTAGTATAGAGGGGGCGCGGGGCTCTGAAGCTTTCTTT; CDR3 protein: CASSIEGARGSEAFF
J gene: TRBJ2-7; V gene: TRBV14; clone size: -; D gene: TRBD2; CDR3 DNA: TGTGCCAGCAGCCAAATGGGGACTGCGGGAGGAGTCGGCGAGCAGTACTTC; CDR3 protein: CASSQMGTAGGVGEQYF
J gene: TRBJ1-2; V gene: TRBV18; clone size: -; D gene: TRBD1; CDR3 DNA: TGTGCCAGCACCCCCTGGACAGGGTATGACAATTATGGCTACACCTTC; CDR3 protein: CASTPWTGYDNYGYTF
J gene: TRBJ1-2; V gene: TRBV30; clone size: -; D gene: -; CDR3 DNA: TGTGCCTGGAGTGTAACCTGGAGCTACACCTTC; CDR3 protein: CAWSVTWSYTF
J gene: TRBJ1-5; V gene: TRBV4-1; clone size: -; D gene: TRBD1; CDR3 DNA: TGCGCCAGCAGCCAAGCTCATGGCCCAGGGACAGCAAATCAGCCCCAGCATTTT; CDR3 protein: CASSQAHGPGTANQPQHF
J gene: TRBJ1-3; V gene: TRBV9; clone size: -; D gene: -; CDR3 DNA: TGTGCCAGCAGCCCAGCTCGCTCTGGAAACACCATATATTTT; CDR3 protein: CASSPARSGNTIYF
J gene: TRBJ2-7; V gene: TRBV4-1; clone size: -; D gene: -; CDR3 DNA: TGCGCCAGCAGCCAAGATTTGGGGCTAGCCTACGAGCAGTACTTC; CDR3 protein: CASSQDLGLAYEQYF
J gene: TRBJ1-6; V gene: TRBV4-3; clone size: -; D gene: -; CDR3 DNA: TGCGCCAGCAGTTTCGCTGGGTCAGCTTCGGCAGGGTCACCCCTCCACTTT; CDR3 protein: CASSFAGSASAGSPLHF
J gene: TRBJ2-7; V gene: TRBV11-1; clone size: -; D gene: -; CDR3 DNA: TGTGCCAGCAGCTTAGCGGGAAACCGTGCCGAGCAGTACTTC; CDR3 protein: CASSLAGNRAEQYF
J gene: TRBJ1-1; V gene: TRBV20-1; clone size: -; D gene: -; CDR3 DNA: TGCAGTGCTAACTACGGGGAGGCTTTCTTT; CDR3 protein: CSANYGEAFF
J gene: TRBJ2-7; V gene: TRBV28; clone size: -; D gene: -; CDR3 DNA: TGTGCCAGCAGCACACCAGGAGGGTACGAGCAGTACTTC; CDR3 protein: CASSTPGGYEQYF
J gene: TRBJ2-7; V gene: TRBV4-1; clone size: -; D gene: TRBD1; CDR3 DNA: TGCGCCAGCAGCCACGATCGGACAGGCTCCTACGAGCAGTACTTC; CDR3 protein: CASSHDRTGSYEQYF
J gene: TRBJ1-5; V gene: TRBV28; clone size: -; D gene: TRBD1; CDR3 DNA: TGTGCCAGCAGTCACAGGGGGCAGAATCAGCCCCAGCATTTT; CDR3 protein: CASSHRGQNQPQHF
J gene: TRBJ1-2; V gene: TRBV19; clone size: few; D gene: -; CDR3 DNA: TGTGCCAGTAGTAATCCACGGAGGGGAGGCGAGTATGGCTACACCTTC; CDR3 protein: CASSNPRRGGEYGYTF